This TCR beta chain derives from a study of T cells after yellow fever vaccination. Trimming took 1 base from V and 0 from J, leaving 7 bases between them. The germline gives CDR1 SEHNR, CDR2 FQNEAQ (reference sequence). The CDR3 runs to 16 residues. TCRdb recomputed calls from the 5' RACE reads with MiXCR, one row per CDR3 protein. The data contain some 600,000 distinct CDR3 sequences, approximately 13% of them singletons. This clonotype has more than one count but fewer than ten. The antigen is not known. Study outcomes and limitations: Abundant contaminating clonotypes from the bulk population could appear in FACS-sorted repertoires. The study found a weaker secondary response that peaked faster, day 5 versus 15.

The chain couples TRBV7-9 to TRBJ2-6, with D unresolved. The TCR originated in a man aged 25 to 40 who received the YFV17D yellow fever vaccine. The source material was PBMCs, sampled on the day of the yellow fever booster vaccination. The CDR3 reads CASSLGEHSGANVLTF. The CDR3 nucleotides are TGTGCCAGCAGCTTAGGCGAGCACTCTGGGGCCAACGTCCTGACTTTC. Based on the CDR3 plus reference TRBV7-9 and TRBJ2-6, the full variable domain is DTGVSQNPRHKITKRGQNVTFRCDPISEHNRLYWYRQTLGQGPEFLTYFQNEAQLEKSRLLSDRFSAERPKGSFSTLEIQRTEQGDSAMYLCASSLGEHSGANVLTFGAGSRLTVL.